The T cell receptor (beta chain) described here comes from a study of PD-1 blockade in classical Hodgkin lymphoma. Study-level findings and limits: Compared with healthy donors, newly diagnosed patients reportedly showed lower baseline TCR diversity. The authors have not defined what causes the repertoire differences, possibly disease activity or prior therapy.

Described time point: newly diagnosed, previously untreated cHL patient sample. Investigators isolated CD4+ T cells from thawed PBMCs through magnetic negative selection. The study compared against PBMCs from newly diagnosed, untreated classical Hodgkin lymphoma. This clone was observed a single time. Antigen: not known. Sequencing was performed with immunoSEQ multiplex PCR; in TCRdb, only in-frame clones are kept and a portion is missing. Among some 28,000 clones, roughly nine tenths were seen once, and the ten largest hold about 0.38%. Germline assignment: CDR1 LNHDA and CDR2 SQIVND (reference sequence). This CDR3 has 15 amino acids. V lost 6 bases, J lost 4 bases, and 8 bases stayed unmatched.

Source material: CD4+ T cells from blood. The clonotype comes from a human donor with classical Hodgkin lymphoma. The gene calls are TRBV19 and TRBJ2-1; TRBD2 matches at 8 bases. The CDR3 protein is CASRELADLYNEQFF. In nucleotides, the CDR3 is TGTGCCAGTAGGGAACTAGCGGACCTATACAATGAGCAGTTCTTC.